The entry below describes one T cell receptor beta chain. It lacks a known antigen. Base qualities are not at hand, and no much larger clone is one base apart. Inclusive of the bounding cysteine and phenylalanine, the CDR3 is 17 residues long. CDR3 DNA only is kept here, 51 bases in frame from base 1. The germline V gene gives CDR1 as LGHNA and CDR2 as YNFKEQ. Trimmed from V: 3 bases; trimmed from J: 7 bases; junction bases lacking a gene match: 9. This sample was taken from a study of cytotoxic CD8 clonotypes in ibrutinib-treated CLL (dated by TCRdb to the early 2020s). A note on the overall study: In this cohort, over 14 patients were treatment-naive and fewer than 13 were relapsed/refractory, while around 18 had unmutated IGHV. Responses were partial in 24 patients and complete in 2; after median approximately 67 months follow-up, some 15 stayed in remission and some twelve progressed. Samples at response were collected after a median of roughly 13 months of treatment, with a range of about 6 to 36 months. An average of about 250,000 productive templates and 94,082 productive rearrangements was obtained per sample. Longitudinal samples were available for about 30% of the roughly 86 trial participants. Cryopreserved peripheral blood mononuclear cells were obtained before treatment, at response, and at either sustained remission or disease progression. Patients were still on ibrutinib when every remission and progressive disease sample was collected. Here is what the overall study found, with its caveats: At baseline, clonality was higher than in age-matched healthy donors and showed a strong correlation with circulating CD8+ T-cell counts. At ibrutinib response clonality went up, during sustained remission it held steady, and at progression it dropped back toward baseline. Public clonotypes were rare and either shrank or stayed stable during treatment, and the rise in clonality at ibrutinib response reflected expansion of private clonotypes. Sustained-remission and progressing patients did not have matched sampling times, and lymph node repertoires were not examined.

A MiSeq instrument was used for deep resolution sequencing, which targeted depths ranging from 1 in 1 million up to 1 in 200,000 T cells, with coverage averaging 10x for each clonotype. The immunoSEQ hsTCRB Kit was used to generate the TCR beta libraries. The authors' pipeline ran thus. The data were analyzed with ImmunoSEQ Analyzer and ImmunoSEQ Data Assistant, and V, D and J gene assignments followed IMGT definitions. Clonality, which ranges from 0 to 1, was calculated as one minus the normalized Shannon entropy of productive rearrangement frequencies. Only overrepresented clonotypes making up at least 0.05% of each patient's repertoire were included in the public clonotype analysis. Fewer than 15 repertoires from age-matched healthy donors, obtained from immuneACCESS, served as clonality controls. Sourced from immuneACCESS, this table was stored by TCRdb with only in-frame sequences that have V and J called. A share of the clones is absent; for the studies checked, an unresolved V gene accounts for under half, and the remainder has no known explanation. That table supplies the V and J calls and clone size; D and trimming were determined from the DNA. This sample holds 190,000 or so clones; about 72% were observed only once. Of the sample, 13% is held by the ten largest clones.

In the paper's terms, the time point label means: approximately 2 years on ibrutinib. For TCR beta library preparation, about 2.2 micrograms of genomic DNA were extracted from the cryopreserved PBMCs. Longitudinal blood samples from CLL patients on ibrutinib monotherapy underwent high-throughput TCR beta sequencing. The patients took part in an open-label, single-center phase 2 trial of ibrutinib monotherapy. Recombination linked TRBV4-2 to TRBJ2-1; 13 middle bases align to TRBD2. The specimen comprised PBMCs, sampled after 24 months of ibrutinib treatment. The clonotype was recovered from a human donor with chronic lymphocytic leukemia. The CDR3 region: CASSHPTLAGGPNEQFF. At the DNA level, the sequence is TGTGCCAGCAGCCATCCCACACTAGCGGGAGGGCCAAATGAGCAGTTCTTC.